This TCR beta chain was profiled in a study of control samples from healthy donors and cancer patients. Assay: immunoSEQ multiplex PCR; the TCRdb copy retains only in-frame clones and omits some. The sample has 110,000 to 150,000 clones, roughly nine tenths seen once. V lost 6 bases to trimming and J lost 0 bases; unmatched junction nucleotides: 3. Germline CDR1 reads WSHSY; CDR2 reads SAAADI. CDR3 length: 14 residues. Sequencing used blood. This TCR was sampled from a man between 18 and 35 years old in good health. V gene TRBV10-2 combines with J gene TRBJ1-1, with TRBD1 identical over 8 bases. CDR3 region: CASRTGALNTEAFF. Here the CDR3 DNA reads TGCGCCAGCAGGACAGGGGCTCTGAACACTGAAGCTTTCTTT.